This T cell receptor (beta chain) was documented in a study of Graves' ophthalmopathy and Graves' hyperthyroidism. There are 13 residues in the CDR3. Deletions cut 6 bases from V and 3 bases from J, with 12 bases between. Germline values: CDR1 MNHNS, CDR2 SASEGT. Study conclusions and caveats: Researchers report that a 13-signature model separated ophthalmopathy from stable hyperthyroidism, posting less than 90% sensitivity and approximately 81% specificity.

This clonotype was observed many times. Antigen: not known. Stable hyperthyroidism denotes an absence of ophthalmopathy throughout 18 months of follow-up. Beta-chain TCR CDR3 regions were amplified from RNA transcripts. RT-PCR in the first round used HTBI primers; a second-round multiplex PCR followed. One entry per CDR3 protein, called by TCRdb with MiXCR from the multiplex PCR reads. The sample consists of hundreds of thousands of distinct CDR3 sequences, 20% to 25% of them appearing once. The sample taken for sequencing was peripheral blood. The TCR was taken from a woman between 18 and 29 years old with stable Graves' hyperthyroidism. Some clones in this sample may be carry-over from other donors' samples. The J gene is TRBJ2-7, the V gene TRBV6-1; D is ambiguous. Here the CDR3 DNA reads TGTGCCAGCAGGGTCTCGCCGAACTACGAGCAGTACTTC. It is translated as CASRVSPNYEQYF.